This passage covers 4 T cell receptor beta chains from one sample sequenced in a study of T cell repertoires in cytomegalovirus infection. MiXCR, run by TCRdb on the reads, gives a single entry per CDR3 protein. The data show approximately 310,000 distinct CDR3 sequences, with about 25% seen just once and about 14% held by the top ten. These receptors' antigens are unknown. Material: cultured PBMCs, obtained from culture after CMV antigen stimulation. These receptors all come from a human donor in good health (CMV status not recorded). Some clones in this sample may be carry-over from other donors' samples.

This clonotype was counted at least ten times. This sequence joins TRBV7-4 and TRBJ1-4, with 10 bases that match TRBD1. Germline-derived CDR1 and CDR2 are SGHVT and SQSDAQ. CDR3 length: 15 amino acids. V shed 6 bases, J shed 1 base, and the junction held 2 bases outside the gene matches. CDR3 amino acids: CASSRTGGTNEKLFF. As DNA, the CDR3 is TGTGCCAGCAGTCGGACAGGGGGAACTAATGAAAAACTGTTTTTT.

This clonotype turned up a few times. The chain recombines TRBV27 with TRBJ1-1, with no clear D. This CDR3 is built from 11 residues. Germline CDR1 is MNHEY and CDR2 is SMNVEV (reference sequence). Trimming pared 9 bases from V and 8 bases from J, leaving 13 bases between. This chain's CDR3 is CASQAGTEAFF. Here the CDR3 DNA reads TGTGCCAGTCAAGCGGGCACCGAAGCTTTCTTT.

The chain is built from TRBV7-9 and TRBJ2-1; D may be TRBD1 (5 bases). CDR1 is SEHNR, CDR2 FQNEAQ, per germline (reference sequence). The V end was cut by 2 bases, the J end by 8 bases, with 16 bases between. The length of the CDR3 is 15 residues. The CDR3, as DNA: TGTGCCAGCAGCTTAAGAGACTTCTCCAGGGATGAGCAGTTCTTC. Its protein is CASSLRDFSRDEQFF.

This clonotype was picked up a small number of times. CDR3 region: CATGDRVRETQYF. The CDR3 DNA sequence: TGTGCCACCGGGGACAGGGTTCGGGAGACCCAGTACTTC. V is TRBV25-1 and J is TRBJ2-5; 9 nucleotides agree with TRBD1. This CDR3 has 13 amino acids. V trimming: 10 bases; J trimming: 5 bases; junction bases outside the gene matches: 8. From germline, CDR1 is MGHDK and CDR2 SYGVNS.